The rows below give T cell receptor beta chains drawn from one sample of a study of blood T cells in healthy people across ages. In TCRdb, the 5' RACE reads were re-called with MiXCR into one record per CDR3 protein. The sample holds approximately 770,000 distinct CDR3 sequences, roughly 64% seen once. The sample was blood. The receptors were sampled from a man aged 30 to 39 in good health. CDR3s include the opening cysteine and the closing phenylalanine or tryptophan. D genes are given only for firm matches. Only some rows state a clone size, as once, few, many or a class for expanded clones.

clone_size	d_call	v_call	j_call	cdr3_nt	cdr3_aa
-	TRBD1	TRBV12-3/TRBV12-4	TRBJ2-7	TGTGCCAGCAGTTTAAGACAGGGGTCCTACGAGCAGTACTTC	CASSLRQGSYEQYF
-	-	TRBV13	TRBJ2-3	TGTGCCAGCAGTCGAAAAGTAGCGGTGACAGATACGCAGTATTTT	CASSRKVAVTDTQYF
-	-	TRBV29-1	TRBJ1-2	TGCAGCGTGAGAACAGGGTTCCAGGAAGGCTACACCTTC	CSVRTGFQEGYTF
-	TRBD2	TRBV29-1	TRBJ2-4	TGCAGCGTAGGGACTAGCAAAAACATTCAGTACTTC	CSVGTSKNIQYF
-	-	TRBV7-2	TRBJ2-5	TGTGCCAGCGGGCGGGGATACAATGAGCAGTACTTC	CASGRGYNEQYF
-	-	TRBV29-1	TRBJ2-2	TGCAGCGTAACCGGGCCCGGGGCCTACACCGGGGAGCTGTTTTTT	CSVTGPGAYTGELFF
-	TRBD2	TRBV20-1	TRBJ2-3	TGCAGTGCTGGCCGACTAGCCACAGATACGCAGTATTTT	CSAGRLATDTQYF
-	-	TRBV7-2	TRBJ2-1	TGTGCCAGTAGCTTAGTAAGATATGAGCAGTTCTTC	CASSLVRYEQFF
few	-	TRBV28	TRBJ2-7	TGTGCCAGCAGTTTACCCCAATCTTGGGAGCAGTACTTC	CASSLPQSWEQYF
-	TRBD1	TRBV6-5	TRBJ1-2	TGTGCCAGCAGATCCCCTCGGGACAGGTGGGGCTACACCTTC	CASRSPRDRWGYTF
-	-	TRBV5-1	TRBJ2-5	TGCGTCAGCAGCCCGCCGGGTTCACAAGAGACCCAGTACTTC	CVSSPPGSQETQYF
few	-	TRBV7-8	TRBJ2-3	TGTGCCAGCAGCTTAATGACGGGCGATACGCAGTATTTT	CASSLMTGDTQYF
few	TRBD1	TRBV20-1	TRBJ2-1	TGCAGTGCTAGGAAAACGGGACAGGGTTTCCACAATGAGCAGTTCTTC	CSARKTGQGFHNEQFF
-	TRBD1	TRBV20-1	TRBJ1-2	TGCAGTGCTAGTTTGGGACAGGTGGGCCTACTACAGTATGGCTACACCTTC	CSASLGQVGLLQYGYTF
-	-	TRBV20-1	TRBJ2-6	TGCAGTGCTAGACACAGGGTGGGAGGAACTGGGGCCAACGTCCTGACTTTC	CSARHRVGGTGANVLTF
-	-	TRBV29-1	TRBJ1-1	TGCAGCGTACTGGTTAAGGCTGAAGCTTTCTTT	CSVLVKAEAFF
-	-	TRBV18	TRBJ2-4	TGTGCCAGCTCACCCACGGAGGCCAAAAACATTCAGTACTTC	CASSPTEAKNIQYF
few	-	TRBV12-3/TRBV12-4	TRBJ1-2	TGTGCCAGCAGTACTTCCGGGGGTGACTATGGCTACACCTTC	CASSTSGGDYGYTF
-	TRBD1	TRBV30	TRBJ2-3	TGTGCCGGCCAGGGGGCCCTTAGCACAGATACGCAGTATTTT	CAGQGALSTDTQYF
-	TRBD1	TRBV7-2	TRBJ1-6	TGTGCCAGCAGCTCGACAGGGAGTAATTCACCCCTCCACTTT	CASSSTGSNSPLHF
-	-	TRBV20-1	TRBJ2-3	TGCAGTGCTAGCGGTGGCTCCCCAGAAGATACGCAGTATTTT	CSASGGSPEDTQYF
-	-	TRBV10-2	TRBJ1-2	TGCGCCAGCAGTGACCGCCGTGGGGGAAGCAACTATGGCTACACCTTC	CASSDRRGGSNYGYTF
-	-	TRBV15	TRBJ2-7	TGTGCCACCAGCGTAGGCCGCCCTGGCGAGCAGTACTTC	CATSVGRPGEQYF
-	TRBD1	TRBV18	TRBJ2-1	TGTGCCAGCTCACCCTCCACGGGACAGGAGTACAATGAGCAGTTCTTC	CASSPSTGQEYNEQFF
few	-	TRBV7-9	TRBJ2-5	TGTGCCAGCAGCTTCCGGCAGGGTACGGAGACCCAGTACTTC	CASSFRQGTETQYF
-	-	TRBV28	TRBJ1-1	TGTGCCAGCACTACGGGACACCAGAACACTGAAGCTTTCTTT	CASTTGHQNTEAFF
-	-	TRBV6-2/TRBV6-3	TRBJ2-1	TGTGCCAGCAACCCCAGTGGGAGAAGATCCTACAATGAGCAGTTCTTC	CASNPSGRRSYNEQFF
-	TRBD1	TRBV5-1	TRBJ1-2	TGCGCCAGCAGCTGGACAGGGGGAAGTCCCGTTGGCTACACCTTC	CASSWTGGSPVGYTF
-	-	TRBV15	TRBJ2-1	TGTGCCACCGCTAGGGACCGCGGAGATGAGCAGTTCTTC	CATARDRGDEQFF
-	-	TRBV25-1	TRBJ2-7	TGTGCCAGCAGTGAATATCTGGAGAACTACGAGCAGTACTTC	CASSEYLENYEQYF
-	-	TRBV20-1	TRBJ1-1	TGCAGTGCTAAGACAACAGAAGTACTTAACACTGAAGCTTTCTTT	CSAKTTEVLNTEAFF
-	TRBD1	TRBV7-2	TRBJ2-7	TGTGCCAGCGGAAACCGGGACAGGGCCTACGAGCAGTACTTC	CASGNRDRAYEQYF
-	-	TRBV12-3/TRBV12-4	TRBJ2-1	TGTGCCAGCAGTTTGAATAGGAATGAGCAGTTCTTC	CASSLNRNEQFF
-	-	TRBV2	TRBJ2-7	TGTGCCAGCAGGATAATTGGGGGGGCTATATCCTACGAGCAGTACTTC	CASRIIGGAISYEQYF
-	TRBD1	TRBV2	TRBJ2-7	TGTGCCAGCAGTGATCGGACAGGGGTCGAGCAGTACTTC	CASSDRTGVEQYF
-	TRBD1	TRBV29-1	TRBJ2-1	TGCAGCATCGTGGACAGGGCGTATGGGAGCAATGAGCAGTTCTTC	CSIVDRAYGSNEQFF
once	-	TRBV7-3	TRBJ2-5	TGTGCCAGCAGCGGATCCGGGACCAGTGGAGAGACCCAGTACTTC	CASSGSGTSGETQYF
-	-	TRBV4-3	TRBJ2-7	TGCGCCAGCAGCCCCTCAGAAGGCAGGATCTACGAGCAGTACTTC	CASSPSEGRIYEQYF
-	-	TRBV29-1	TRBJ2-1	TGCAGCGTTTTGGGGGCCGAACATGCCAATGAGCAGTTCTTC	CSVLGAEHANEQFF
few	-	TRBV20-1	TRBJ2-5	TGCAGTGCTAGACCCCCAATAGACACGGGAGAAACTTTTGAGACCCAGTACTTC	CSARPPIDTGETFETQYF
few	-	TRBV27	TRBJ2-4	TGTGCCAGCAGTCCCAAACGGGGCTACATTCAGTACTTC	CASSPKRGYIQYF